This entry describes one T cell receptor beta chain. The record originates from a study of T cell changes during pregnancy in multiple sclerosis. This CDR3 contains 15 residues. Germline V gives CDR1 MNHEY, CDR2 SMNVEV (reference sequence). V shed 0 bases and J shed 4 bases, with 12 bases lying between them. Using immunoSEQ multiplex PCR, the repertoire was profiled, and TCRdb retains in-frame clones only, with some absent. Of 28,000 or so clones listed, about nine tenths are singletons. The clonotype originates from a female donor with multiple sclerosis, enrolled in a pregnancy study. The sample here was CD8+ T cells from peripheral blood mononuclear cells, taken before pregnancy. The chain recombines TRBV27 with TRBJ2-5; D gene ambiguous. The DNA for the CDR3 is TGTGCCAGCAGTTTATCGGTACTGCCCGTAGAGACCCAGTACTTC. Amino acids: CASSLSVLPVETQYF.